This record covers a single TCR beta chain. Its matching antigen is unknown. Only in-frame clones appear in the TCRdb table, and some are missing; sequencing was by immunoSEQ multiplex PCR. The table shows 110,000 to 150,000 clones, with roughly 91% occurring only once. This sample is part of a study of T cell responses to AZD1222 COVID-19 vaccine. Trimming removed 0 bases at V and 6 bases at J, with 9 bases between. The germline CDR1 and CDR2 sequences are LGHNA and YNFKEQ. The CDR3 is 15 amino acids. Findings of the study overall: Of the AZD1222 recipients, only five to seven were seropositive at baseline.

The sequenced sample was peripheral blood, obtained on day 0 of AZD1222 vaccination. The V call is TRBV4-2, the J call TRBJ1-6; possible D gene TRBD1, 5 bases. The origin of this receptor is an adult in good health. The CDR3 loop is CASSQDPGANSPLHF. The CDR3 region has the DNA TGTGCCAGCAGCCAAGATCCCGGGGCTAATTCACCCCTCCACTTT.